A single sample is the source of the 2 T cell receptor beta chains below, sequenced in a study of chemoradiotherapy in HPV16-positive cancers. Libraries were prepared by immunoSEQ multiplex PCR; TCRdb keeps only in-frame clonotypes and omits some of them. The data contain approximately 50,000 clones, about nine tenths of them singletons. The sample was blood, taken from a patient who underwent chemoradiotherapy. All receptors come from a human donor with HPV-associated anogenital cancer.

The gene calls are TRBV7-2 and TRBJ1-1; D uncertain. CDR1 is SGHTA and CDR2 is FQGNSA in the germline V gene. The CDR3 sequence is 12 residues long. V was pared by 1 base and J by 11 bases, with 11 bases between. This CDR3 reads CASSLVTEKAFF. The CDR3 bases are TGTGCCAGCAGCTTAGTAACGGAAAAGGCTTTCTTT.

The chain recombines TRBV5-5 with TRBJ1-5; tentative D call: TRBD1 (5 bases). This CDR3 spans 14 amino acids. The germline V gene encodes CDR1 SGHKS and CDR2 YYEKEE (reference sequence). Trimming stripped 0 bases from V and 9 bases from J, with 13 bases between. As DNA, the CDR3 is TGTGCCAGCAGCTTGGGGGACGGTGTTACGCCCCAGCATTTT. As protein: CASSLGDGVTPQHF.